Each of the 5 T cell receptor beta chains below was sequenced from the same sample in a study of blood T cells in healthy people across ages (dated by TCRdb to 2015 to 2017). The method behind the library was 5' RACE. The sequencer was an Illumina HiSeq 2500. A second roughly 7 to 12 cycle PCR used a sample-barcoded 5' primer and a J-beta primer mix. Using fastp at Q25 and MiXCR, TCRdb reprocessed the public reads and kept productive beta chains. Rows are unified per CDR3 protein, each entry keeping the most common DNA and genes. The sample profile shows about 770,000 distinct CDR3 sequences; more than 40% of them were found once. Clones ranked in the top ten supply about a fifth of the sample. Sequenced sample: blood. The receptors shown here come from a man in his sixties in good health.

This clonotype was counted between two and nine times. V gene TRBV5-5 combines with J gene TRBJ2-4, with TRBD2 identical over 7 bases. The J call may be faulty, since TRBJ2-5 better matches the DNA end. Germline V gives CDR1 SGHKS, CDR2 YYEKEE (reference sequence). CDR3 length equals 16 residues. CDR3 in amino acids: CASSWGRLAAQETQYF. CDR3 nucleotide sequence: TGTGCCAGCAGCTGGGGGAGGCTAGCGGCTCAAGAGACCCAGTACTTC.

This clonotype has a handful of counts. A read error may explain this, as a much larger clone is one base away. V is TRBV4-3 and J is TRBJ2-5; D ambiguous. V lost 4 bases, J lost 11 bases, and 17 bases lay in between. The CDR3 covers 13 residues. Germline V gene data show CDR1 as LGHNA and CDR2 as YSLEER. Here the CDR3 reads CASSLDGEKEQYF. The CDR3 nucleotides read TGCGCCAGCAGCCTAGATGGAGAGAAAGAGCAGTACTTC.

The V gene is TRBV11-2, the J gene TRBJ1-2, with 8 positions matching TRBD1. Trimming removed 4 bases from V and 8 bases from J; junction bases left unmatched: 9. CDR1 is SGHAT, CDR2 FQNNGV, per germline. This CDR3 spans 14 amino acids. The chain's CDR3 is CASSSPPQGAGYTF. In DNA form, the CDR3 reads TGTGCCAGCAGCTCACCACCTCAGGGGGCAGGCTACACCTTC.

This clonotype was counted at least ten times. This chain links TRBV4-1 with TRBJ2-7; maybe TRBD1 (5 bases). Trimming removed 0 bases from V and 2 bases from J, with 11 bases in between. The germline gives CDR1 MGHRA, CDR2 YSYEKL. This CDR3 is 15 amino acids long. CDR3 bases: TGCGCCAGCAGCCAAGATAGGGCAGGGCCCTACGAGCAGTACTTC. Translation gives CASSQDRAGPYEQYF.

The CDR3: CASSPAYSGGGYNEQFF. The CDR3 DNA reads TGTGCCAGCTCACCTGCTTATAGCGGGGGTGGCTACAATGAGCAGTTCTTC. This chain connects TRBV18 to TRBJ2-1; 9 nucleotides match TRBD2. Germline CDR1 KGHSH, CDR2 LQKENI. V trimming: 3 bases; J trimming: 3 bases; junction bases outside the gene matches: 9. This CDR3 comprises 17 residues.